Below, 15 T cell receptor beta chains from the same sample are listed, as sequenced in a study of blood T cell repertoires in COVID-19. Clones were sequenced by immunoSEQ multiplex PCR, and TCRdb holds only the in-frame ones, with some missing. The sample includes a few hundred thousand clones, around 84% of them seen just once. Input material: PBMCs or T cells enriched from blood (not recorded which). Receptors originate from a man in his forties who had recovered from COVID-19.

This clone was found a few times. The genes are TRBV5-8 and TRBJ1-1; D gene uncertain. Deletions cut 2 bases from V and 5 bases from J, with 13 bases between. Germline CDR1 reads SGHTS; CDR2 reads YDEGEE. The CDR3 covers 14 residues. The CDR3 coding sequence is TGTGCCAGCAGCTTACGAGGGCGCGATACTGAAGCTTTCTTT. Its protein product is CASSLRGRDTEAFF.

The chain combines TRBV5-6 with TRBJ1-3, with 8 bases identical to TRBD1. The V gene end was trimmed by 2 bases and the J gene end by 1 base; junction bases not matched to a gene: 2. Germline CDR1 is SGHDT and CDR2 is YYEEEE. This CDR3 contains 15 residues. CDR3 sequence (DNA): TGTGCCAGCAGCTTTGGACAGGGTTCTGGAAACACCATATATTTT. The encoded protein is CASSFGQGSGNTIYF.

This clone was seen a few times. V usage is TRBV5-4 and J usage is TRBJ1-5; no firm D call. Trimming took 0 bases from V and 0 from J, leaving 4 bases between them. The CDR3 is 14 amino acids. CDR1 SGHNT and CDR2 YYREEE come from the germline V gene (reference sequence). The CDR3 DNA reads as TGTGCCAGCAGCTTGGACTCTAGCAATCAGCCCCAGCATTTT. This translates into CASSLDSSNQPQHF. Drawing the rest from reference TRBV5-4 and TRBJ1-5, the complete variable domain is ETGVTQSPTHLIKTRGQQVTLRCSSQSGHNTVSWYQQALGQGPQFIFQYYREEENGRGNFPPRFSGLQFPNYSSELNVNALELDDSALYLCASSLDSSNQPQHFGDGTRLSIL.

The gene calls are TRBV6-5 and TRBJ2-7; 8 bases align to TRBD1. The junction had 3 bases not matched to a gene; V was cut back by 0 bases and J by 2 bases. In germline, CDR1 is MNHEY, CDR2 SVGAGI. This CDR3 region has 15 residues. CDR3 sequence reads: CASSYSLTGAYEQYF. CDR3 nucleotide sequence: TGTGCCAGCAGTTACTCTCTGACAGGGGCCTACGAGCAGTACTTC.

V is TRBV30 and J is TRBJ1-1; D gene uncertain. The CDR3 is made up of 13 amino acids. Germline V lookup: CDR1 GTSNPN, CDR2 SVGIG (reference sequence). The V end was cut by 0 bases, the J end by 0 bases, with 5 bases between. The CDR3 bases are TGTGCCTGGAGTGTACTTATGAACACTGAAGCTTTCTTT. It translates to CAWSVLMNTEAFF. The variable domain in full, with the rest retrieved from reference TRBV30 and TRBJ1-1, is SQTIHQWPATLVQPVGSPLSLECTVEGTSNPNLYWYRQAAGRGLQLLFYSVGIGQISSEVPQNLSASRPQDRQFILSSKKLLLSDSGFYLCAWSVLMNTEAFFGQGTRLTVV.

This chain joins TRBV25-1 and TRBJ2-5; 7 nucleotides align to TRBD1. The germline V gene encodes CDR1 MGHDK and CDR2 SYGVNS. The CDR3 extends over 14 amino acids. J was trimmed by 1 base and V by 5 bases; bases with no gene match: 4. The CDR3, as DNA: TGTGCCAGCAGTTCGGGACAGCTCCAAGAGACCCAGTACTTC. It codes for CASSSGQLQETQYF.

The rearrangement links TRBV18 to TRBJ1-3, with no clear D. Deletions cut 9 bases from V and 0 bases from J, with 12 bases between. The CDR3 runs 14 residues. CDR1 is KGHSH and CDR2 is LQKENI in the germline V gene. CDR3 amino acids: CASYNGVSGNTIYF. The CDR3 DNA is TGTGCCAGTTATAACGGAGTCTCTGGAAACACCATATATTTT. Based on the CDR3 plus reference TRBV18 and TRBJ1-3, the full variable domain is NAGVMQNPRHLVRRRGQEARLRCSPMKGHSHVYWYRQLPEEGLKFMVYLQKENIIDESGMPKERFSAEFPKEGPSILRIQQVVRGDSAAYFCASYNGVSGNTIYFGEGSWLTVV.

V gene TRBV5-7 combines with J gene TRBJ2-7; D possibly corresponds to TRBD1 (6 bases). TRBV5-7 is assigned to the ORF class and has an uncertain function. The V gene lost 1 base and the J gene lost 3 bases, with 17 bases spanning the gap. The CDR3 length is 16 residues. DNA for the CDR3: TGTGCCAGCAGCTTGACGACAGGCCCCCCAAACTACGAGCAGTACTTC. Protein product: CASSLTTGPPNYEQYF.

This clone was seen a handful of times. CDR3 region: CASSPRERDNQPQHF. The DNA for the CDR3 is TGTGCCAGTAGTCCCCGTGAGAGGGATAATCAGCCCCAGCATTTT. The chain carries TRBV19 and TRBJ1-5; D gene unclear. CDR1 is LNHDA, CDR2 SQIVND, per germline (reference sequence). This CDR3 spans 15 amino acids. Trimming pared 5 bases from V and 4 bases from J, leaving 15 bases between.

The V and J genes are TRBV5-1 and TRBJ2-1, with 13 nucleotides matching TRBD2. Unmatched junction bases numbered 9, after V lost 3 bases and J lost 6 bases. The length of the CDR3 is 17 residues. Germline CDR1 reads SGHRS; CDR2 reads YFSETQ. The CDR3 loop reads CASSSKTGTSGINEQFF. CDR3 bases: TGCGCCAGCAGCTCAAAAACCGGGACTAGCGGGATCAATGAGCAGTTCTTC.

The chain has TRBV27 and TRBJ2-1; 13 bases match TRBD2. Germline loops: CDR1 MNHEY, CDR2 SMNVEV (reference sequence). This CDR3 has 15 amino acids. J was trimmed by 5 bases and V by 2 bases; bases with no gene match: 0. The CDR3 DNA follows: TGTGCCAGCAGTTTAGGGACTAGCGGGAACAATGAGCAGTTCTTC. Translation gives CASSLGTSGNNEQFF.

The sample holds a few counts of this clone. The CDR3 spells CASSSIDRGTDTQYF. For the CDR3, the DNA is TGTGCCAGCAGCTCAATCGACAGGGGCACAGATACGCAGTATTTT. V gene TRBV5-5 combines with J gene TRBJ2-3; 7 bases match TRBD1. This CDR3 contains 15 residues. V shed 3 bases, J shed 1 base, and the junction held 5 bases outside the gene matches. CDR1 is SGHKS, CDR2 YYEKEE, per germline (reference sequence).

V is TRBV29-1 and J is TRBJ2-3, with TRBD2 matching 12 bases. Germline CDR1 and CDR2: SQVTM and ANQGSEA. Trimming removed 5 bases from V and 0 bases from J; junction bases left unmatched: 6. The CDR3 consists of 16 residues. CDR3 coding DNA: TGCAGCGTTACCCTAGCGGGAGGGGGTAGCACAGATACGCAGTATTTT. Its translation is CSVTLAGGGSTDTQYF.

The chain links TRBV19 to TRBJ1-2, with D tentatively TRBD1 (6 bases). Trimming removed 3 bases from V and 4 bases from J, with 12 bases in between. CDR1 and CDR2 (germline): LNHDA, SQIVND (reference sequence). The CDR3 consists of 14 residues. The CDR3 coding sequence is TGTGCCAGTAGTATCCCAGGGGAGGGCTATGGCTACACCTTC. Its translation: CASSIPGEGYGYTF.

The rearrangement links TRBV19 to TRBJ1-2, with 9 nucleotides matching TRBD1. The CDR3 extends over 15 amino acids. J lost 6 bases, V lost 5 bases, and 10 bases had no gene match. Germline loops: CDR1 LNHDA, CDR2 SQIVND (reference sequence). Written as DNA, the CDR3 is TGTGCCAGTAGTGCCAGCTACAGGGGGCGCGATGGCTACACCTTC. Protein sequence: CASSASYRGRDGYTF.